Here is one T cell receptor beta chain with its context. Its antigen is not identified. RNA transcripts provided the source from which TCR beta CDR3 regions were amplified. A set of HTBI primers served as the primers for a first-round RT-PCR of the TCR CDR3. TCRdb analysed the multiplex PCR reads with MiXCR anew, one entry per CDR3 protein. The repertoire holds 450,000 to 700,000 distinct CDR3 sequences, with roughly 50% as singletons. The record originates from a study of T cells in Graves' hyperthyroidism and ophthalmopathy. Whole-study findings and limits: Also found in blood were most expanded thyroid clonotypes above 0.001.

Graves' hyperthyroidism was deemed stable absent ophthalmopathy progression within 18 months. This CDR3 contains 13 residues. CDR1 is SQVTM, CDR2 ANQGSEA, per germline. Trimming stripped 8 bases from V and 5 bases from J, with 18 bases between. The TCR sequence derives from a woman between 18 and 30 years old with Graves' hyperthyroidism. The sequenced sample was peripheral blood or thyroid tissue (not recorded which). The chain couples TRBV29-1 to TRBJ1-1, with a weak D call TRBD1 (6 bases). The DNA of the CDR3 is TGCAGCAGCCAAGAGACAGGCGCTACTGAAGCTTTCTTT. This translates into CSSQETGATEAFF.